The 3 T cell receptor beta chains listed next were all sequenced from one sample in a study of T-cell memory formation after mild COVID-19. A single record per CDR3 protein comes from TCRdb applying MiXCR to the 5' RACE reads. The sample records some 450,000 distinct CDR3 sequences, about 20% being singletons. What was sequenced was PBMCs or a T cell subset sorted from them (not recorded which). These receptors all come from an adult woman who had mild COVID-19 (a few samples of this study predate the infection). Cell type and time point are not known.

The chain carries TRBV30 and TRBJ1-1; no clear D gene. From germline, CDR1 is GTSNPN and CDR2 SVGIG (reference sequence). This CDR3 has 11 amino acids. Deletions cut 0 bases from V and 8 bases from J, with 7 bases between. As DNA, the CDR3 is TGTGCCTGGAGTGTACTTGAGGAAGCTTTCTTT. The encoded protein is CAWSVLEEAFF.

This chain uses TRBV2 with TRBJ1-1; the D gene is possibly TRBD1 (5 bases). The length of the CDR3 is 13 residues. Trimming took 1 base from V and 4 from J, leaving 7 bases between them. Germline V CDR1 and CDR2: SNHLY, FYNNEI. The CDR3 sequence: CASSEVRATEAFF. CDR3 DNA: TGTGCCAGCAGTGAAGTCAGGGCCACTGAAGCTTTCTTT. Together with reference TRBV2 and TRBJ1-1, the CDR3 gives the full variable domain: EPEVTQTPSHQVTQMGQEVILRCVPISNHLYFYWYRQILGQKVEFLVSFYNNEISEKSEIFDDQFSVERPDGSNFTLKIRSTKLEDSAMYFCASSEVRATEAFFGQGTRLTVV.

This clonotype was observed a few times. This chain's CDR3 is CARGTGSTDTQYF. CDR3 bases: TGTGCCCGGGGCACGGGATCGACAGATACGCAGTATTTT. This rearrangement joins TRBV2 to TRBJ2-3, with D perhaps matching TRBD1 or TRBD2 (5 bases each). CDR1 SNHLY and CDR2 FYNNEI come from the germline V gene. The CDR3 length is 13 residues. With 11 bases removed from V and 3 bases from J, the gap between germline ends came to 15 bases.